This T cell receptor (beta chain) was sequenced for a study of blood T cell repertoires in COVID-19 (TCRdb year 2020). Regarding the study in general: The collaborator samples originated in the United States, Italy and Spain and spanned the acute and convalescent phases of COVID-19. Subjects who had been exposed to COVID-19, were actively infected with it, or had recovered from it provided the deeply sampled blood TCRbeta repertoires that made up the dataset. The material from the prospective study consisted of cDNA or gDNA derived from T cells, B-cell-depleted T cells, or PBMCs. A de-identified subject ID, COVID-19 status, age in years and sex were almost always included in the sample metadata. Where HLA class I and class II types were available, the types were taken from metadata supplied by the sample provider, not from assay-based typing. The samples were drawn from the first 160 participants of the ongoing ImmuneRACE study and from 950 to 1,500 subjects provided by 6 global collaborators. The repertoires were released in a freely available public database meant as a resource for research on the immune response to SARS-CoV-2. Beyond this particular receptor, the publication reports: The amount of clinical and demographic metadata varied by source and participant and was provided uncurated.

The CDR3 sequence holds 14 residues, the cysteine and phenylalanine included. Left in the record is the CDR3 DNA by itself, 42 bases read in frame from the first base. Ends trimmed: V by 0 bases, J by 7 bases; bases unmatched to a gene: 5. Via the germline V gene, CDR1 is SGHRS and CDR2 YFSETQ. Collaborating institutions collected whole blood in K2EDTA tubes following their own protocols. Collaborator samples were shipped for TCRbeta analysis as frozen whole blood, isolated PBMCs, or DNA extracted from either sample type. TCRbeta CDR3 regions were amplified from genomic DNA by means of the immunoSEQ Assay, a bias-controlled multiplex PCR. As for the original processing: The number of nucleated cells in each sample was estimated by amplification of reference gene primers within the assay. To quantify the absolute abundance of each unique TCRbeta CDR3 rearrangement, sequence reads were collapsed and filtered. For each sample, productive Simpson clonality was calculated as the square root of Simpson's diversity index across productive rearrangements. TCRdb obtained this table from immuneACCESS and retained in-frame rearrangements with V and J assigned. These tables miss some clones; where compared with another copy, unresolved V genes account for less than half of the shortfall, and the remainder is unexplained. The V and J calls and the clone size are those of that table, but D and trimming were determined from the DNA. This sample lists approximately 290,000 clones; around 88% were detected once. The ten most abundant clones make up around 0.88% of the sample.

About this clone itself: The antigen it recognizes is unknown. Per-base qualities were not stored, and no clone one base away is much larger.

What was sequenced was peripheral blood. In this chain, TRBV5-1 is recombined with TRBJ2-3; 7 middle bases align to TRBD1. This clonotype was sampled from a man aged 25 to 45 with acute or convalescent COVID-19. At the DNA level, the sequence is TGCGCCAGCAGCTTGGCCTTAGGGGGCCATACGCAGTATTTT. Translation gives CASSLALGGHTQYF.